Described below is a single T cell receptor (beta chain) sequence and its context. This clone showed up many times. Its antigen has not been determined. The input lacks base qualities; no much larger clone sits a single base away. Libraries were made using the immunoSEQ multiplex PCR assay. A mixture of 60 forward primers for TCR Vbeta segments and 13 reverse primers for TCR Jbeta segments was used in the multiplex PCR. A multiplex PCR assay on genomic DNA amplified the CDR3 region of rearranged TCR beta genes. The Illumina HiSeq System was used to sequence the amplified TCR beta libraries as 87-base-pair reads. Processing in the source paper ran as follows. In a later analysis, about 80 million unique TCR beta chains were counted across the roughly 700 repertoires, and roughly 10 million of these chains were shared by at least two donors. Raw reads were error-corrected and collapsed into unique sequences by a nearest-neighbor algorithm in which closely related sequences were merged to remove PCR and sequencing errors. V, D and J gene segments were assigned by aligning CDR3 sequences to IMGT reference sequences. For a sequence to be retained, at least a six-nucleotide match to both a V gene segment and a J gene segment was required. A rearrangement counted as productive if the CDR3 had no stop codons and remained in frame with V and J, and every other rearrangement counted as non-productive. CDR3 was defined by IMGT convention, running from the second conserved V-encoded cysteine to the conserved J-encoded phenylalanine. The earlier analysis of roughly 590 of the donors excluded sequences that lacked an unambiguous match to a single V gene segment. In an earlier analysis of some 590 of the donors, V segments were called functional above 56.7% productive rearrangements and were called segregating when the between-donor standard deviation exceeded 5%. A statistical classification framework was developed to diagnose cytomegalovirus status using the catalog of TCR beta chain sequences. V and J gene assignment, in a later analysis, came from comparing TCR nucleotide sequences with IMGT/GENE-DB human TR gene sequences. A later analysis assigned CDR3 sequences and most-parsimonious VDJ recombination scenarios with the TCRdist pipeline. In a later analysis, each TCR beta chain was defined by its CDR3 amino acid sequence together with its V-gene family, and reads without a unique V-gene family were excluded. A later analysis removed 592 highly shared, low-generation-probability nucleotide sequences to deal with suspected cross-contamination and a sequencing artifact. In a later analysis, a clonal expansion index was calculated for each public chain from normalized within-repertoire ranks of inferred template counts. In a later analysis, generation probabilities were computed with a VDJ recombination model fitted to out-of-frame rearrangements, and the resulting probabilities were checked against IGoR. A later analysis scored TCR-TCR, TCR-HLA and TCR-CMV co-occurrence with hypergeometric tests, applying a repertoire-size bias correction to TCR pairs. False discovery rates were estimated in a later analysis by permuting HLA or CMV assignments 20 times. In a later analysis, co-occurring TCRs were grouped with DBSCAN, and TCRdist sequence similarity was added when clustering was performed within HLA-allele-positive subsets. Repertoires with fewer than 30,000 or more than 120,000 public chains were left out of co-occurrence clustering, as were about 5 repertoires with anomalous nucleotide sharing. The source is immuneACCESS, and TCRdb retained only in-frame sequences with V and J called. Part of the clones is not carried over; for the studies checked, unresolved V genes explain less than half of this, and the remainder is unexplained. V and J calls and clone size are as listed in that table; D and trimming were resolved from the DNA. In all, the sample holds around 150,000 clones, and 70% to 80% of those were seen once. The ten largest clones represent 6% to 6.5% of the sample.

In total, 600 or so healthy bone marrow donors made up the cohort. At the time of sampling, every cohort member was nominally healthy, though immune exposures that went unrecorded were likely present. The donor was CMV seropositive and belonged to the group of a few hundred seropositive cohort members. A peripheral blood sample was provided by each donor, and peripheral blood mononuclear cells were used for TCR beta sequencing. Genomic DNA was extracted from the blood cell samples with the Qiagen DNeasy Blood Extraction Kit. The data stem from a study of cytomegalovirus exposure and HLA in healthy donors (dated 2017 in TCRdb). About the study as a whole: According to an earlier analysis of a few hundred of the donors, 150 million to 200 million T cells yielded 117 million unique TCR beta sequences and 276 Gb of sequence data. An early release covering 550 to 650 HLA-typed donors comprised 250 to 350 gigabases of sequencing data and 65 million to 100 million unique TCR sequences. The genetic ancestry cluster associated with self-reported Caucasian donors included around 76% of the roughly 390 genotyped donors. The study was designed to test whether signatures of past pathogen exposure could be identified by cataloging public T cell receptors. The T cell repertoires of 666 subjects were profiled by immunosequencing and related to cytomegalovirus serostatus. Besides the first cohort of more than 650 subjects, a separate validation cohort made up of around 120 different subjects was used. High-throughput TCR immunosequencing, statistical association of individual TCRs with disease status, and machine learning were combined to predict cytomegalovirus infection status. In a later analysis, previously published TCR beta repertoires from 500 to 750 donors were re-analyzed and high-resolution HLA genotyping was added so that TCR occurrence patterns could be studied. The later analysis used no new phenotypic data to find candidate immune exposures, relying instead on TCR beta sequences and their occurrence across donors. An earlier analysis of some 600 of the donors applied high-throughput TCR beta sequencing to assess whether each TCR beta V gene segment acted as functional or pseudogenic. Donor age, sex, ethnicity and CMV serostatus were compiled alongside the repertoire data. A later genetic analysis took genome-wide SNP genotypes for about three fifths of the 666 donors and used that subset as a discovery cohort. Every repertoire in the discovery cohort had been generated on one and the same sequencing platform. Class I and class II HLA loci were covered by the typing at four-digit resolution. Typing coverage differed by locus: A, B, C, DRB1 and DQB1 were typed in about 629-640 donors, DQA1 in approximately 520, DPA1 in 600 to 610, and DPB1 in just under 480. Because of strong linkage in the cohort, roughly 5 DR-DQ haplotypes were treated as single units for association and clustering. Among 398 genotyped donors of the cohort, an average of approximately 240,000 unique TCR beta nucleotide sequences were sequenced per donor, about a sixth of them non-productive. General conclusions and limits of the study: A later analysis reported that several top co-occurrence clusters appeared linked to parvovirus B19, influenza, CMV and Epstein-Barr virus. The authors suggested that the approach could potentially be generalized to other disease states and immunological phenotypes. Compared with the roughly 600-donor mean, donors in an Asian-associated ancestry cluster had fewer N-insertions in productive TCRs, according to a later genetic analysis. Only TCR beta chains were sequenced in this cohort, and the absence of alpha or paired-chain data limited detectable features. Linkage disequilibrium might explain the correlated functional status among segregating V segments, but an unknown experimental factor could not be excluded. In the study, some 180 TCR beta chains were listed as associated with cytomegalovirus. In an earlier analysis of more than 500 of the donors, most TCR beta V segments appeared in productive rearrangements about 90% or about 30% of the time, broadly matching IMGT annotations. A group of highly shared sequence variants was considered likely to be a technical artifact of the sequencing pipeline. While some public TCRs were present in many individuals, most TCR sequences turned up only very rarely across donors. The presence/absence analyses assumed that sequencing depth was roughly uniform across donors, and that assumption may not be true. Immune exposure information for the cohort was limited to CMV serostatus. In vitro tests confirmed that a few of the cytomegalovirus-associated TCR beta chains recognize cytomegalovirus antigens. Specific HLA alleles were associated with some 15,000 TCR beta sequences at a false discovery rate of 0.05 in a later analysis. A later analysis found that TCR association rates varied across HLA loci, with DRB1 alleles showing the most associated TCRs and HLA-C alleles the fewest. Strong co-occurrence of HLA alleles, especially DR and DQ, made assigning TCR associations to individual alleles difficult. In a later analysis, HLA-associated TCR beta chains were found to be more clonally expanded and to have lower generation probabilities than equally common non-associated chains. In a later analysis, most CMV-associated TCR beta chains were found to appear HLA-restricted, with HLA associations seemingly driven largely by CMV exposure. Because counts were too low, under 20 rarely observed V segments, including chromosome 9 orphons, were left out of the earlier analysis of over 550 of the donors. In both the original and validation cohorts, the classifier was reported to diagnose cytomegalovirus status with high specificity and sensitivity. HLA typing was unavailable for some donors at each locus, so association tests used only the typed subset. A later genetic analysis associated a missense DCLRE1C variant with V-gene and J-gene trimming of TCR beta chains, and an independent cohort replicated the association. A further reported finding was that TCR beta sequences accurately predicted the HLA-A and HLA-B alleles for most subjects in the first cohort.

Sample: PBMCs. The TCR originated in a man between 50 and 59 years old in good health and CMV-seropositive.

The nucleotide sequence reads TGTGCCAGCAGCGCGGGAAACACAGATACGCAGTATTTT. This sequence encodes CASSAGNTDTQYF. This chain joins TRBV6-4 to TRBJ2-3; TRBD2 is perhaps the D gene, given 6 matching bases. The trim is 6 bases for V and 2 bases for J, with a gap of 9 bases between the germline ends. The CDR3 has 13 amino acids, counting the end cysteine and phenylalanine. Kept here is only the CDR3 DNA, which spans 39 bases and is read in frame from base 1. CDR1 and CDR2 (MRHNA, SNTAGT) derive from the germline V gene.